This T cell receptor beta chain was obtained from a study of cytomegalovirus exposure and HLA in healthy donors. Use of 60 Vbeta and 13 Jbeta primers characterized the PCR. The repertoire was sequenced with immunoSEQ multiplex PCR; TCRdb's copy has only in-frame clones and lacks some. The table records under 75,000 clones, roughly 90% of them present only once. Points on this clone: Antigen: not known.

Study-level findings and limits: The Asian-associated ancestry cluster reportedly had fewer N-insertions than the 666-donor mean in a later analysis. Further analysis was carried out later, and it showed several of the most significant clusters appearing linked to common viral pathogens. In a later analysis, 16,951 TCR beta sequences were associated with HLA alleles at 0.05 false discovery rate.

The CDR3 covers 14 residues. With 2 bases removed from V and 3 bases from J, the gap between germline ends came to 11 bases. Germline V gives CDR1 SNHLY, CDR2 FYNNEI. Sequencing was done on a sample of PBMCs. This chain connects TRBV2 to TRBJ2-7, with D possibly TRBD2 on 6 matching bases. The origin of this receptor is a woman aged 30 to 39 in good health and CMV-seronegative. In nucleotides, the CDR3 is TGTGCCAGCAGTGAAAATCTAGCGTACTACGAGCAGTACTTC. Protein sequence: CASSENLAYYEQYF.